Presented here are 32 T cell receptor beta chains from one specimen sequenced in a study of early T cells in non-severe SARS-CoV-2 infection. One entry per CDR3 protein results from TCRdb running MiXCR on the 5' RACE reads. The profile shows about 70,000 distinct CDR3 sequences, about 5% of them singletons. Specimen: whole blood, collected at baseline. The receptors originated from an adult who was a healthcare worker with PCR-confirmed SARS-CoV-2 infection or an uninfected control (not recorded which).

This clonotype turned up a few times. The chain joins TRBV12-3 or TRBV12-4 to TRBJ2-5; D is possibly TRBD2 (7 bases). This CDR3 spans 14 amino acids. The germline V and J ends were trimmed by 3 bases and 5 bases, with 13 bases remaining between them. This CDR3 is CASSFAGAAETQYF. Here the CDR3 DNA reads TGTGCCAGCAGTTTCGCGGGGGCGGCGGAGACCCAGTACTTC.

The sample holds many counts of this clonotype. The V gene is TRBV27, the J gene TRBJ2-7; TRBD1 agrees at 8 bases. The germline gives CDR1 MNHEY, CDR2 SMNVEV (reference sequence). The ends lost 2 bases at V and 3 bases at J; junction bases unmatched: 3. This CDR3 has 14 residues. The CDR3 DNA sequence: TGTGCCAGCAGTTTACAGGGGGCGAACTACGAGCAGTACTTC. Encoded protein: CASSLQGANYEQYF.

The sample holds many counts of this clonotype. The chain has TRBV5-4 and TRBJ2-5, with D possibly matching TRBD2 (6 bases). CDR1 is SGHNT and CDR2 is YYREEE in the germline V gene (reference sequence). The CDR3 is made up of 15 amino acids. The V and J ends lost 4 bases and 3 bases respectively, with 16 bases between them. Written as DNA, the CDR3 is TGTGCCAGCAGCAGCGGGTTAGGTCCCGAAGAGACCCAGTACTTC. It codes for CASSSGLGPEETQYF.

This clonotype has a handful of counts. The chain is built from TRBV20-1 and TRBJ2-3; TRBD2 matches 7 bases. CDR1 and CDR2 from the germline V gene are DFQATT and SNEGSKA (reference sequence). J was trimmed by 5 bases and V by 3 bases; bases with no gene match: 26. The CDR3 is 20 amino acids. CDR3 nucleotides: TGCAGTGCTAGTGCTGTCTGGTCTAGCGGAGCTATCTCCGGGGGAGATACGCAGTATTTT. Amino acid sequence: CSASAVWSSGAISGGDTQYF.

At least ten counts were recorded for this clonotype. A junction end diverges from the germline sequence, so it may reflect a read error. V gene TRBV2 combines with J gene TRBJ2-1; D is perhaps TRBD1 (6 bases). The CDR3 loop spans 9 amino acids. Germline V gene data show CDR1 as SNHLY and CDR2 as FYNNEI. Here the CDR3 DNA reads TGTGCCAGCAGTGAAAGGGGACATTTC. Translated, it gives CASSERGHF.

The V and J genes are TRBV3-1 and TRBJ2-5, with 7 bases matching TRBD2. The CDR3 is made up of 13 amino acids. Trimming took 5 bases from V and 4 from J; bases not matched to a gene: 4. Germline V gene sequence: CDR1 LGHDT, CDR2 YNNKEL (reference sequence). The CDR3: CASSVGLVETQYF. The DNA for the CDR3 is TGTGCCAGCAGCGTTGGACTAGTAGAGACCCAGTACTTC.

This clonotype was counted at least ten times. The chain has TRBV29-1 and TRBJ1-1, with D uncertain. Trimming cost V 0 bases and J 4 bases, with 12 bases left between them. Germline V gene sequence: CDR1 SQVTM, CDR2 ANQGSEA. This CDR3 contains 14 residues. CDR3 in DNA: TGCAGCGTTGAAGATCCCCTCCGGGGCACTGAAGCTTTCTTT. Translation: CSVEDPLRGTEAFF.

This clonotype was seen many times. The rearrangement links TRBV7-9 to TRBJ2-5; 9 bases line up with TRBD2. The CDR3 runs 15 residues. V shed 3 bases and J 0 bases; nucleotides not matched to a gene: 2. Germline CDR1 and CDR2: SEHNR and FQNEAQ (reference sequence). The CDR3 DNA reads TGTGCCAGCAGCTTGCTAGCGGGGAACCAAGAGACCCAGTACTTC. Protein product: CASSLLAGNQETQYF.

The chain has TRBV7-2 and TRBJ2-5; possibly TRBD2 for D (6 bases). Trimming pared 2 bases from V and 0 bases from J, leaving 16 bases between. Germline values: CDR1 SGHTA, CDR2 FQGNSA. CDR3 length: 17 residues. The DNA for the CDR3 is TGTGCCAGCAGCTTATGGAGGGCTGGGACCTACCAAGAGACCCAGTACTTC. As protein: CASSLWRAGTYQETQYF.

This clonotype was recorded at least ten times. The J gene is TRBJ1-5, the V gene TRBV5-6; D not certain. V was cut by 5 bases and J by 7 bases, with 16 bases left in between. Germline V gene lookup returns CDR1 SGHDT and CDR2 YYEEEE. The CDR3 loop spans 14 amino acids. Here the CDR3 reads CASSRSGFRQPQHF. The CDR3 DNA sequence: TGTGCCAGCAGTCGATCAGGTTTTCGCCAGCCCCAGCATTTT. Full variable domain (missing parts from reference TRBV5-6 and TRBJ1-5): DAGVTQSPTHLIKTRGQQVTLRCSPKSGHDTVSWYQQALGQGPQFIFQYYEEEERQRGNFPDRFSGHQFPNYSSELNVNALLLGDSALYLCASSRSGFRQPQHFGDGTRLSIL.

This clonotype has a count of ten or more. The chain joins TRBV27 to TRBJ2-7; a weak D match, TRBD2 (5 bases). The CDR3 runs to 13 residues. Germline CDR1 and CDR2: MNHEY and SMNVEV (reference sequence). The V end lost 6 bases, the J end lost 5 bases, and 14 bases lay between the germline ends. CDR3 amino acids: CASRTRFGDEQYF. As DNA, the CDR3 is TGTGCCAGCAGGACTCGCTTCGGGGACGAGCAGTACTTC.

This clonotype occurred many times. This rearrangement joins TRBV12-3 or TRBV12-4 to TRBJ1-5; 10 bases are a match to TRBD1. This CDR3 spans 15 amino acids. Trimming took 3 bases from V and 2 from J; bases not matched to a gene: 1. CDR3 protein: CASSLDRGGNQPQHF. CDR3 coding DNA: TGTGCCAGCAGTTTGGACAGGGGGGGCAATCAGCCCCAGCATTTT.

DNA for the CDR3: TGTGCCTGGAGTCTGTTGATGGGAACAGACGAGCAGTACTTC. Its translation: CAWSLLMGTDEQYF. This chain links TRBV30 with TRBJ2-7; unclear D gene. V lost 2 bases and J 5 bases, leaving 16 bases between the germline ends. Germline CDR1 is GTSNPN and CDR2 is SVGIG (reference sequence). The CDR3 extends over 14 amino acids.

A few counts support this clonotype. V is TRBV27 and J is TRBJ1-5, with 7 bases fitting TRBD1. The V and J ends lost 3 bases and 7 bases, in that order; junction bases with no gene match: 3. The CDR3 is 13 amino acids. The germline gives CDR1 MNHEY, CDR2 SMNVEV (reference sequence). CDR3: CASSLGRGQPQHF. Written as DNA, the CDR3 is TGTGCCAGCAGTTTGGGCAGGGGGCAGCCCCAGCATTTT.

In its sample, this clonotype was seen many times. This chain joins TRBV28 and TRBJ1-1, with D possibly matching TRBD1 (5 bases). CDR3 length equals 13 residues. Per germline, CDR1 MDHEN and CDR2 SYDVKM. The germline V and J ends were trimmed by 4 bases and 3 bases, with 9 bases remaining between them. Here the CDR3 DNA reads TGTGCCAGCAGTTCTCGGGGCTACACTGAAGCTTTCTTT. This translates into CASSSRGYTEAFF.

CDR3 in amino acids: CASSWETPGRRSTGNTIYF. The CDR3 bases are TGCGCCAGCAGCTGGGAGACCCCAGGACGGAGAAGTACTGGAAACACCATATATTTT. The V gene is TRBV4-1, the J gene TRBJ1-3; D remains unclear. Germline V gene data show CDR1 as MGHRA and CDR2 as YSYEKL. Trimming removed 5 bases at V and 2 bases at J, with 25 bases between. The CDR3 runs to 19 residues.

This clonotype occurred many times. The chain has TRBV25-1 and TRBJ2-1; 7 bases line up with TRBD2. The J segment lost 3 bases and the V segment lost 1 base, leaving 0 bases of the junction unmatched. CDR1 is MGHDK and CDR2 is SYGVNS in the germline V gene. This CDR3 is built from 14 residues. The CDR3 nucleotides are TGTGCCAGCAGTGAATGGGGGGGCTACAATGAGCAGTTCTTC. Its protein product is CASSEWGGYNEQFF.

This clonotype was recorded many times. The V gene is TRBV12-3 or TRBV12-4, the J gene TRBJ1-2; D may be TRBD1 (6 bases). The length of the CDR3 is 14 residues. Trimming removed 7 bases at V and 0 bases at J, with 12 bases between. DNA of the CDR3: TGTGCCAGCACCGCGAGGACAGCTAACTATGGCTACACCTTC. Its translation: CASTARTANYGYTF.

This clonotype was seen at least ten times. The chain combines TRBV4-1 with TRBJ2-1; 10 bases agree with TRBD2. The CDR3 totals 13 residues. V was pared by 8 bases and J by 3 bases, with 1 base of the junction left unmatched. CDR1 MGHRA and CDR2 YSYEKL come from the germline V gene. The CDR3 here is CASGLADYNEQFF. The CDR3 coding sequence is TGCGCCAGCGGACTAGCGGACTACAATGAGCAGTTCTTC.

This clonotype has only a few counts. V is TRBV11-3 and J is TRBJ2-7; TRBD1 aligns across 10 bases. The CDR3 has 17 residues. Losses at the gene ends were 1 base for V and 5 bases for J; bases not matched to a gene: 11. The germline V gene encodes CDR1 SGHNT and CDR2 YENEEA. Here the CDR3 reads CASSLGTVGQGDNEQYF. For the CDR3, the DNA is TGTGCCAGCAGCTTAGGGACCGTAGGACAGGGGGACAACGAGCAGTACTTC.

This clonotype showed up many times. The V and J genes are TRBV6-5 and TRBJ1-1, with D unresolved. CDR3 length: 13 residues. CDR1 is MNHEY and CDR2 is SVGAGI in the germline V gene. Trimming left V 2 bases short and J 1 base short, with 5 bases between. The CDR3 loop reads CASSYKRNTEAFF. CDR3 nucleotide sequence: TGTGCCAGCAGTTACAAAAGGAACACTGAAGCTTTCTTT.

The table lists this clonotype with many counts. The V and J genes are TRBV29-1 and TRBJ1-2; D not certain. Germline CDR1 SQVTM, CDR2 ANQGSEA. The length of the CDR3 is 13 residues. With 1 base removed from V and 5 bases from J, the gap between germline ends came to 11 bases. The CDR3 bases are TGCAGCGTTGAAGTTGGGCAGGAGTATGGCTACACCTTC. The encoded protein is CSVEVGQEYGYTF.

This clonotype occurred a few times. The rearrangement joins TRBV20-1 to TRBJ2-1; either TRBD1 or TRBD2 may supply D (5 bases each). Looked up from germline, CDR1 is DFQATT and CDR2 is SNEGSKA (reference sequence). CDR3 length: 16 amino acids. Trimming pared 3 bases from V and 6 bases from J, leaving 21 bases between. The chain's CDR3 is CSASAPGTTGRNEQFF. The CDR3 region has the DNA TGCAGTGCTAGTGCCCCCGGGACCACCGGGCGCAATGAGCAGTTCTTC.

V and J are TRBV27 and TRBJ2-3, with 9 nucleotides matching TRBD2. Trimming took 6 bases from V and 4 from J; bases not matched to a gene: 11. The germline V gene encodes CDR1 MNHEY and CDR2 SMNVEV (reference sequence). This CDR3 comprises 16 residues. The CDR3 loop is CASSFFSGRRPDTQYF. The CDR3 DNA is TGTGCCAGCAGCTTTTTTAGCGGGAGACGCCCAGATACGCAGTATTTT.

V gene TRBV27 combines with J gene TRBJ1-3; D might be TRBD1 (5 bases). The CDR3 extends over 13 amino acids. Germline loops: CDR1 MNHEY, CDR2 SMNVEV (reference sequence). V gave up 3 bases and J gave up 9 bases, with 12 bases separating them. CDR3 in amino acids: CASSFRGTGTIYF. The CDR3 DNA reads as TGTGCCAGCAGTTTTCGCGGGACGGGCACCATATATTTT.

This chain joins TRBV12-3 or TRBV12-4 and TRBJ1-2; 7 bases fit TRBD1. CDR3 size: 12 residues. V gave up 2 bases and J gave up 6 bases; unmatched junction bases: 0. The CDR3 region has the DNA TGTGCCAGCAGTTTAACAGGGGATGGCTACACCTTC. As protein: CASSLTGDGYTF.

This clonotype was recorded at least ten times. The V gene is TRBV7-3, the J gene TRBJ2-3; TRBD2 is a possible D gene (7 bases). From germline, CDR1 is SGHTA and CDR2 FQGTGA. The CDR3 runs 18 residues. Trimming cost V 0 bases and J 1 base, with 17 bases left between them. CDR3 in DNA: TGTGCCAGCAGCTTAACGTCTAGCGGAGGGGGGGGCACAGATACGCAGTATTTT. Translation gives CASSLTSSGGGGTDTQYF.

This chain joins TRBV3-1 and TRBJ1-2; no reliable D call. The ends were cut back, 0 bases at V and 4 bases at J, with 15 bases in the middle. Per germline, CDR1 LGHDT and CDR2 YNNKEL (reference sequence). The CDR3 consists of 16 residues. CDR3 nucleotide sequence: TGTGCCAGCAGCCAAGACCGAACGGGCAGGTCCTATGGCTACACCTTC. As protein: CASSQDRTGRSYGYTF.

Only a few counts were recorded for this clonotype. The chain joins TRBV24-1 to TRBJ2-2, with a possible D match to TRBD2 (5 bases). Trimming removed 5 bases from V and 3 bases from J, with 15 bases in between. The CDR3 is 16 amino acids. The germline V gene has CDR1 KGHDR and CDR2 SFDVKD. The CDR3: CATSGVQRSDTGELFF. Here the CDR3 DNA reads TGTGCCACCAGTGGGGTCCAGCGGAGTGACACCGGGGAGCTGTTTTTT.

The CDR3 DNA reads TGCGCCAGCAGCCAAAACACCAATTACGAGCAGTACTTC. It translates to CASSQNTNYEQYF. This chain links TRBV4-1 with TRBJ2-7, with D hard to call. The CDR3 spans 13 residues. Germline CDR1 reads MGHRA; CDR2 reads YSYEKL. V lost 2 bases and J 4 bases, leaving 9 bases between the germline ends.

The chain joins TRBV20-1 to TRBJ1-1, with TRBD1 matching over 9 bases. The germline CDR1 and CDR2 sequences are DFQATT and SNEGSKA (reference sequence). V was clipped by 6 bases and J by 3 bases; unmatched bases: 5. The CDR3 covers 13 residues. The CDR3 here is CSAATGGYTEAFF. CDR3 nucleotide sequence: TGCAGTGCAGCGACAGGGGGGTACACTGAAGCTTTCTTT.

The chain employs TRBV7-8 and TRBJ2-3, with D perhaps assigned TRBD1 or TRBD2 (5 bases each). Germline-derived CDR1 and CDR2 are SGHVS and FQNEAQ. Trimming removed 0 bases from V and 6 bases from J, with 16 bases in between. The CDR3 extends over 16 amino acids. The CDR3: CASSLAGTSTGDTQYF. The CDR3 bases are TGTGCCAGCAGCTTAGCGGGGACCTCGACGGGGGATACGCAGTATTTT.